These 17 T cell receptor beta chains came from one sample sequenced in a study of sequential checkpoint blockade in melanoma. The treatment was: randomized to nivolumab then ipilimumab (arm A) or the reverse (arm B). Data came from immunoSEQ multiplex PCR; TCRdb stores just in-frame clones and leaves some out. The repertoire includes some 5,800 clones, 70% to 90% of them detected once, and 9% sits in the top ten. The material sequenced was CD8+ T cells sorted from blood (inferred from file names), taken from a patient given nivolumab and ipilimumab in sequence. The receptor set was obtained from a human donor with melanoma.

The rearrangement links TRBV5-1 to TRBJ2-5; 12 bases map to TRBD2. In germline, CDR1 is SGHRS, CDR2 YFSETQ. J was trimmed by 5 bases and V by 4 bases; bases with no gene match: 6. The CDR3 consists of 15 residues. CDR3 coding DNA: TGCGCCAGCAGCAGACAGACTAGCGGGAGCGAGACCCAGTACTTC. This translates into CASSRQTSGSETQYF.

The rearrangement uses TRBV12-5 and TRBJ2-1; 7 bases agree with TRBD2. The trim removed 5 bases at V and 7 bases at J, leaving 2 bases unmatched. The CDR3 runs to 12 residues. Germline V gene lookup returns CDR1 LGHNT and CDR2 FRNRAP. CDR3 in amino acids: CASGGEGNEQFF. For the CDR3, the DNA is TGTGCTAGTGGTGGGGAGGGAAATGAGCAGTTCTTC.

The chain links TRBV18 to TRBJ1-2; 7 nucleotides match TRBD1. V shed 5 bases and J 0 bases; nucleotides not matched to a gene: 6. This CDR3 has 15 residues. CDR1 and CDR2 from the germline V gene are KGHSH and LQKENI. The CDR3 bases are TGTGCCAGCTCAATTGGGACAGCCGCTAACTATGGCTACACCTTC. It codes for CASSIGTAANYGYTF.

This clone occurred once. The chain is built from TRBV6-5 and TRBJ2-2; D unresolved. Germline V CDR1 and CDR2: MNHEY, SVGAGI. The CDR3 sequence is 14 residues long. Trimming cost V 0 bases and J 5 bases, with 7 bases left between them. This CDR3 reads CASSYSGVTGELFF. The CDR3 coding sequence is TGTGCCAGCAGTTACTCTGGAGTTACCGGGGAGCTGTTTTTT.

The chain recombines TRBV4-1 with TRBJ2-5; possibly TRBD1 for D (5 bases). The end of the DNA fits TRBJ2-7 better, so the J call may be wrong. The CDR3 extends over 16 amino acids. Per the germline V gene, CDR1 is MGHRA and CDR2 is YSYEKL. CDR3 DNA sequence: TGCGCCAGCAGCCAAGCTACAGGTCCCACGTTACACGAGCAGTACTTC. This sequence encodes CASSQATGPTLHEQYF.

J is TRBJ2-3 and V is TRBV27; possible D gene TRBD1, 6 bases. V was clipped by 1 base and J by 4 bases, with 9 bases between them. Germline-derived CDR1 and CDR2 are MNHEY and SMNVEV (reference sequence). The CDR3 spans 14 residues. The CDR3 DNA follows: TGTGCCAGCAGTTTATGGACAGCCCCAGATACGCAGTATTTT. Encoded protein: CASSLWTAPDTQYF.

The CDR3 protein is CASAGTTGAGEQFF. CDR3 coding DNA: TGTGCCAGCGCCGGGACTACCGGCGCGGGGGAGCAGTTCTTC. The chain employs TRBV18 and TRBJ2-1, with TRBD2 matching 7 bases. V trimming: 8 bases; J trimming: 10 bases; junction bases outside the gene matches: 14. The CDR3 runs to 14 residues. The germline gives CDR1 KGHSH, CDR2 LQKENI.

The CDR3 loop reads CASSQVTGDTEAFF. As DNA, the CDR3 is TGTGCCAGCAGCCAAGTGACAGGGGACACTGAAGCTTTCTTT. The genes are TRBV7-9 and TRBJ1-1; 8 bases agree with TRBD1. The length of the CDR3 is 14 residues. The V segment lost 5 bases and the J segment 3 bases; nucleotides outside the gene matches: 5. Germline V CDR1 and CDR2: SEHNR, FQNEAQ (reference sequence). The entire variable domain, with the rest obtained from reference TRBV7-9 and TRBJ1-1, is as follows: DTGVSQNPRHKITKRGQNVTFRCDPISEHNRLYWYRQTLGQGPEFLTYFQNEAQLEKSRLLSDRFSAERPKGSFSTLEIQRTEQGDSAMYLCASSQVTGDTEAFFGQGTRLTVV.

The chain links TRBV6-5 to TRBJ1-5; TRBD1 might be the D (5 bases). Trimming stripped 4 bases from V and 3 bases from J, with 16 bases between. Per germline, CDR1 MNHEY and CDR2 SVGAGI. The CDR3 has 16 residues. The CDR3 sequence: CASSWTGPGLNQPQHF. CDR3 nucleotides: TGTGCCAGCAGTTGGACTGGGCCGGGACTCAATCAGCCCCAGCATTTT.

The sample holds one count of this clone. V is TRBV9 and J is TRBJ2-7; 11 nucleotides match TRBD2. V lost 4 bases to trimming and J lost 4 bases; unmatched junction nucleotides: 7. This CDR3 has 15 residues. Germline values: CDR1 SGDLS, CDR2 YYNGEE. The CDR3 loop is CASSLGTSGKYEQYF. CDR3 sequence (DNA): TGTGCCAGCAGCCTCGGGACTAGCGGAAAGTACGAGCAGTACTTC.

A few counts support this clone. The rearrangement joins TRBV27 to TRBJ2-3; D is perhaps TRBD2 (6 bases). The CDR3 sequence is 14 residues long. V was shortened by 0 bases and J by 3 bases, with 7 bases between the two germline ends. CDR1 and CDR2 from the germline V gene are MNHEY and SMNVEV (reference sequence). CDR3 loop: CASSLSAGTDTQYF. CDR3 nucleotide sequence: TGTGCCAGCAGTTTATCGGCGGGGACAGATACGCAGTATTTT.

This rearrangement joins TRBV11-2 to TRBJ2-7; D call uncertain. Germline-derived CDR1 and CDR2 are SGHAT and FQNNGV. CDR3 size: 12 residues. V was shortened by 4 bases and J by 3 bases, with 7 bases between the two germline ends. In nucleotides, the CDR3 is TGTGCCAGCAGCTCATCAATCTACGAGCAGTACTTC. Protein product: CASSSSIYEQYF.

The chain uses TRBV7-6 and TRBJ2-1, with D tentatively TRBD2 (6 bases). CDR1 and CDR2 from the germline V gene are SGHVS and FNYEAQ. V lost 3 bases, J lost 6 bases, and 12 bases lay in between. The CDR3 has 14 residues. CDR3 region: CASSFWGSGNEQFF. CDR3 sequence (DNA): TGTGCCAGCAGCTTTTGGGGTAGCGGCAATGAGCAGTTCTTC.

This clone appeared once. The chain links TRBV13 to TRBJ2-5, with 9 bases aligning to TRBD1. J was trimmed by 4 bases and V by 5 bases; bases with no gene match: 8. Germline-derived CDR1 and CDR2 are PRHDT and FYEKMQ (reference sequence). This CDR3 spans 15 amino acids. CDR3 coding DNA: TGTGCCAGCAGCCCGTGGACAGGGGAATCAGAGACCCAGTACTTC. It specifies CASSPWTGESETQYF.

V gene TRBV30 combines with J gene TRBJ2-3; D may be TRBD1 (6 bases). V lost 0 bases, J lost 1 base, and 8 bases lay in between. The germline gives CDR1 GTSNPN, CDR2 SVGIG (reference sequence). The CDR3 totals 14 residues. DNA of the CDR3: TGTGCCTGGAGTGTGGGGGCCGGCACAGATACGCAGTATTTT. Amino acids: CAWSVGAGTDTQYF. Combining the CDR3 with reference TRBV30 and TRBJ2-3 gives the whole variable domain SQTIHQWPATLVQPVGSPLSLECTVEGTSNPNLYWYRQAAGRGLQLLFYSVGIGQISSEVPQNLSASRPQDRQFILSSKKLLLSDSGFYLCAWSVGAGTDTQYFGPGTRLTVL.

This clone was seen more than once but under ten times. The chain uses TRBV5-1 and TRBJ2-2; D is possibly TRBD1 (6 bases). Trimming took 4 bases from V and 2 from J, leaving 9 bases between them. The CDR3 is made up of 14 amino acids. Germline V lookup: CDR1 SGHRS, CDR2 YFSETQ. The CDR3 loop is CASSQGTNTGELFF. DNA for the CDR3: TGCGCCAGCAGCCAGGGGACCAACACCGGGGAGCTGTTTTTT.

This clone was detected once. The V gene is TRBV27, the J gene TRBJ1-4, with TRBD1 identical over 9 bases. The germline gives CDR1 MNHEY, CDR2 SMNVEV (reference sequence). CDR3 length equals 14 residues. V trimming: 2 bases; J trimming: 8 bases; junction bases outside the gene matches: 3. CDR3 coding DNA: TGTGCCAGCAGTTTAGGGACAGGGCAGGAAAAACTGTTTTTT. This translates into CASSLGTGQEKLFF.